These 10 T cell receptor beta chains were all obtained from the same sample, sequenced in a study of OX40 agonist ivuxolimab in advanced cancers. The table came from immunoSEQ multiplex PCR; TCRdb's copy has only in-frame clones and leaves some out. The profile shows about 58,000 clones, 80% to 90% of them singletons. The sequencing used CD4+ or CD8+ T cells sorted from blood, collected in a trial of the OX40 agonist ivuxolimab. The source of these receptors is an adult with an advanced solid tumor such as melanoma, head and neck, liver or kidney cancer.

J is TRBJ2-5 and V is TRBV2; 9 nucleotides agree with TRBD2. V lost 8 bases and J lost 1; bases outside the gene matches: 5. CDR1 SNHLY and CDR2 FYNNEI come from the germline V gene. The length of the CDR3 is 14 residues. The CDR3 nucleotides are TGTGCCAGCTTAGCGGGAGCGGGCCAAGAGACCCAGTACTTC. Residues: CASLAGAGQETQYF.

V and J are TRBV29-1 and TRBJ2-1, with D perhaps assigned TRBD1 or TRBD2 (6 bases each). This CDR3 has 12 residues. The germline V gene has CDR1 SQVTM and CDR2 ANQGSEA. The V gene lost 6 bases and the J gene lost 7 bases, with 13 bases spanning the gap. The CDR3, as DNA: TGCAGCGTGCCACGGAGGGGGAATGAGCAGTTCTTC. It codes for CSVPRRGNEQFF.

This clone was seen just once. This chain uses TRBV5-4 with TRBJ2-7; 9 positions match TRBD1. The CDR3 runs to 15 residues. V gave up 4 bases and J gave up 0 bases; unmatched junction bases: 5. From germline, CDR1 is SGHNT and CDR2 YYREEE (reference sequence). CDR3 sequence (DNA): TGTGCCAGCAGCCCCGGGACAGGGAGCTCCTACGAGCAGTACGTC. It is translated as CASSPGTGSSYEQYV.

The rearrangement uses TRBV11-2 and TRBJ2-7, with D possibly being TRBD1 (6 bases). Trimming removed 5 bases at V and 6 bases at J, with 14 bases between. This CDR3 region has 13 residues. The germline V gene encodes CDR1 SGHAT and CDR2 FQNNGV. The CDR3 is CASSVSGVSEQYV. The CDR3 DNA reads TGTGCCAGCAGCGTCTCAGGGGTGAGCGAGCAGTACGTC.

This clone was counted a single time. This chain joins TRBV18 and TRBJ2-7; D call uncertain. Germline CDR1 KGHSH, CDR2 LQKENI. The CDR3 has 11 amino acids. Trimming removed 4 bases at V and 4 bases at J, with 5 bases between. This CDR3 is CASSLGYEQYF. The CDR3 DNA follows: TGTGCCAGCTCACTGGGATACGAGCAGTACTTC. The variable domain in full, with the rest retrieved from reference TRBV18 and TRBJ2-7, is NAGVMQNPRHLVRRRGQEARLRCSPMKGHSHVYWYRQLPEEGLKFMVYLQKENIIDESGMPKERFSAEFPKEGPSILRIQQVVRGDSAAYFCASSLGYEQYFGPGTRLTVT.

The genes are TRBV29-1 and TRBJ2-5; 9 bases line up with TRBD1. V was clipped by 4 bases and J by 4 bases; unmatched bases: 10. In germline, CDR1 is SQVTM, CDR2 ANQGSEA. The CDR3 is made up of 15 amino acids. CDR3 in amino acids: CSVGGQGSIGETQYF. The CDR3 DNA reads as TGCAGCGTTGGGGGACAGGGAAGTATTGGAGAGACCCAGTACTTC.

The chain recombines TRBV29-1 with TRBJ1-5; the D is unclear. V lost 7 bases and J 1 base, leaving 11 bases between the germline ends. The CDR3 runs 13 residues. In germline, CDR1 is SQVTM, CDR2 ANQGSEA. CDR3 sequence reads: CSAGWGSNQPQHF. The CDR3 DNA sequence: TGCAGCGCTGGATGGGGAAGCAATCAGCCCCAGCATTTT.

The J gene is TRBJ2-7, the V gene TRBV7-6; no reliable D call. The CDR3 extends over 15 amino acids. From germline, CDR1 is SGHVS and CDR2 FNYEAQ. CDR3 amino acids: CASSLEPDSSYEQYV. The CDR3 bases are TGTGCCAGCAGTTTAGAGCCGGATAGCTCCTACGAGCAGTACGTC.

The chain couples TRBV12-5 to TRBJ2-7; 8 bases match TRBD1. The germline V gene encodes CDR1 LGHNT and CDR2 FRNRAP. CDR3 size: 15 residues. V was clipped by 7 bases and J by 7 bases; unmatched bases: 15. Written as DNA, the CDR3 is TGTGCTAGTGCCTTGGGGTTACCAGGGGGCGAGGAGCAGTACTTC. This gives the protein CASALGLPGGEEQYF.

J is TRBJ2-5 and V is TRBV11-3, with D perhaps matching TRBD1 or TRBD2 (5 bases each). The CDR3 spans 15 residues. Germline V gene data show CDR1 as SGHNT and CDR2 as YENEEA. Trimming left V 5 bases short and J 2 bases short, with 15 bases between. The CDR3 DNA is TGTGCCAGCAGCCTCGGGACCTGGGGTCAAGAGACCCAGTACTTC. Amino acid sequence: CASSLGTWGQETQYF.